This T cell receptor (beta chain) derives from a study of CD8+ T cells in alopecia areata. Treatment given: oral pan-JAK inhibitor, 5-10 mg twice daily. PBMCs served as the source from which CD4+ and CD8+ T cells were sorted. The CDR3 is 13 amino acids. V dropped 0 bases and J dropped 6; count of bases not matched to a gene: 2. The germline V gene has CDR1 SQVTM and CDR2 ANQGSEA. Isolated RNA was reverse transcribed into cDNA used as the sequencing template. Data came from immunoSEQ multiplex PCR; TCRdb stores just in-frame clones and leaves some out. This table holds 150,000 to 200,000 clones, roughly three fifths found once.

Sequences were derived from CD8+ T cells sorted from blood, sampled at week 24, from a patient treated with tofacitinib. This clonotype was obtained from a human donor with alopecia areata. The V gene is TRBV29-1, the J gene TRBJ2-1; 7 bases fit TRBD1. Here the CDR3 reads CSVEEDRPNEQFF. The CDR3 DNA is TGCAGCGTTGAAGAGGACAGGCCCAATGAGCAGTTCTTC.